This TCR beta chain was documented in a study of cytomegalovirus exposure and HLA in healthy donors. This clone has a single count. Its antigen is currently unknown. A multiplex PCR was run with 60 Vbeta primers and 13 Jbeta primers. Repertoires were generated with immunoSEQ multiplex PCR, while TCRdb's copy carries only in-frame clones and drops some. Found here are about 170,000 clones, 77% of them singletons; the top ten hold 2.5% to 3.5%. Study-wide findings and caveats: For most TCR sequences rarity was the rule, although some public TCRs occurred in many donors.

The V gene's germline CDR1 is SGHNT and CDR2 YYREEE (reference sequence). The CDR3 has 16 residues. With 2 bases removed from V and 7 bases from J, the gap between germline ends came to 18 bases. The source of this sequence is a female donor in good health and CMV-seronegative. This chain connects TRBV5-4 to TRBJ1-4, with no clear D. The sequenced sample consisted of PBMCs. The CDR3 is CASSFDLPREGEKLFF. The CDR3 region has the DNA TGTGCCAGCAGCTTTGATCTACCCCGGGAGGGTGAAAAACTGTTTTTT.